Listed below are T cell receptor beta chains from one sample, sequenced in a study of blood T cell repertoires in COVID-19. TCRdb's table, derived via immunoSEQ multiplex PCR, lists solely in-frame clones and lacks some. The top ten hold about a sixth of the sample, which has under 65,000 clones, more than 80% seen once. The sequenced material came from peripheral blood. The receptors stem from an elderly man with acute or convalescent COVID-19. The CDR3 runs from the conserved cysteine through the conserved F or W. D genes are given only for firm matches. Clone size is given for some rows only: seen once, a few or many times, or a class if the clone is expanded.

D	V	size	J	DNA	CDR3
TRBD1	TRBV19	-	TRBJ2-2	TGTGCCAGTCGGGACAGGGGGTTGAGTACCGGGGAGCTGTTTTTT	CASRDRGLSTGELFF
-	TRBV6-5	once	TRBJ2-2	TGTGCCACCTCAGGGAAGGGGAACACCGGGGAGCTGTTTTTT	CATSGKGNTGELFF
TRBD1	TRBV7-2	-	TRBJ1-4	TGTGCCAGCAGCTTATTTAGGGGGCTCCCTAATGAAAAACTGTTTTTT	CASSLFRGLPNEKLFF
-	TRBV4-2	-	TRBJ2-6	TGTGCCAGCAGCCAAGACAGGGTGGGCTCCTCTGGGGCCAACGTCCTGACTTTC	CASSQDRVGSSGANVLTF
-	TRBV6-1	-	TRBJ1-6	TGTGCCAGCAGTGAAGCCTTTACAGGGAGCTCCTATAATTCACCCCTCCACTTT	CASSEAFTGSSYNSPLHF
-	TRBV24-1	few	TRBJ2-1	TGTGCCACCGCCAGGGGTTCTTTTCTCAATGAGCAGTTCTTC	CATARGSFLNEQFF
-	TRBV13	-	TRBJ2-7	TGTGCCAGCAGCCCCCCTCCGCCCGGGCTAGCGTTGTCCTACGAGCAGTACTTC	CASSPPPPGLALSYEQYF
-	TRBV2	-	TRBJ1-6	TGTGCCAGCAATCGCGGGGATTCACCCCTCCACTTT	CASNRGDSPLHF
TRBD1	TRBV19	-	TRBJ1-1	TGTGCCAGTAGTAAGGCCGGGACAGGGCCGGCGAACACTGAAGCTTTCTTT	CASSKAGTGPANTEAFF
TRBD1	TRBV19	-	TRBJ1-5	TGTGCCAGTAGTCTCACGACAGGGCAGCCCCAGCATTTT	CASSLTTGQPQHF
-	TRBV5-4	-	TRBJ2-1	TGTGCCAGCAGCTTGGTAGGGGGCTCCTACAATGAGCAGTTCTTC	CASSLVGGSYNEQFF
TRBD1	TRBV27	-	TRBJ2-5	TGTGCCAGCAGTTACTCAGGGGGAGAGACCCAGTACTTC	CASSYSGGETQYF
-	TRBV5-1	once	TRBJ1-2	TGCGCCAGCAGCCTAACCCGGGCGGGAGGTGGCTACACCTTC	CASSLTRAGGGYTF
TRBD2	TRBV27	-	TRBJ2-3	TGTGCCAGCAGTCAGGGACTAGTTGCAGATACGCAGTATTTT	CASSQGLVADTQYF
TRBD1	TRBV30	once	TRBJ2-7	TGTGCCTGGAGTCAAGGGGGCATCGTCTACGAGCAGTACTTC	CAWSQGGIVYEQYF
TRBD1	TRBV2	once	TRBJ1-2	TGTGCCAGCAGAGCGACAGGGAACTATGGCTACACCTTC	CASRATGNYGYTF
TRBD1	TRBV11-3	-	TRBJ2-7	TGTGCCAGCAGCTTAGGGGAGGACAGGGCCTGGGGTCTTTATTACGAGCAGTACTTC	CASSLGEDRAWGLYYEQYF
TRBD1	TRBV3-1/TRBV3-2	-	TRBJ1-1	TGTGCCAGCAGCCGGGGACAGGGTTCTTACATGAACACTGAAGCTTTCTTT	CASSRGQGSYMNTEAFF
TRBD1	TRBV10-3	-	TRBJ2-7	TGTGCCATCAGTGAGGAGGGGACAGTGACCTACGAGCAGTACTTC	CAISEEGTVTYEQYF
-	TRBV7-6	-	TRBJ1-1	TGTGCCAGCAGCTTAGCACCCCCGGCCGGGGGGAACACTGAAGCTTTCTTT	CASSLAPPAGGNTEAFF
-	TRBV6-5	-	TRBJ2-1	TGTGCCAGCAGCATGGGAGGCAGTGTCGGCCAGTTCTTC	CASSMGGSVGQFF
TRBD1	TRBV7-9	-	TRBJ1-1	TGTGCCAGCGGACAGGGGGCGATAGGCACTGAAGCTTTCTTT	CASGQGAIGTEAFF
TRBD2	TRBV11-1	once	TRBJ2-7	TGTGCCAGCAGCTTTGGTAGCGGGGGAACCCGCGAGCAGTACTTC	CASSFGSGGTREQYF
TRBD2	TRBV23-1	-	TRBJ2-7	TGCGCCAGCAGTCAATTAGGGCGGCTAGCGGGGGTCGAGCAGTACTTC	CASSQLGRLAGVEQYF
-	TRBV19	-	TRBJ2-2	TGTGCCAGTAGTATAGTCCCAGATAACACCGGGGAGCTGTTTTTT	CASSIVPDNTGELFF